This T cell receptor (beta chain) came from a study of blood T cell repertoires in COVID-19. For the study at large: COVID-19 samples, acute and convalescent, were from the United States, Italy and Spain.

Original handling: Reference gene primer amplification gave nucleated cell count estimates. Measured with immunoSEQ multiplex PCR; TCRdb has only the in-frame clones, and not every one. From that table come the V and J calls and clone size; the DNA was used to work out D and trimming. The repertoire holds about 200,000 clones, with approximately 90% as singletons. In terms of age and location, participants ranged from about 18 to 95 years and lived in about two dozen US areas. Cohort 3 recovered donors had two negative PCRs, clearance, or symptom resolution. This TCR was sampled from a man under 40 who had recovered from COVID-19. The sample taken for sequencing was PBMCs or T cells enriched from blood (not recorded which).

The CDR3 loop is CASGLSVLEAGANVLTF. In DNA, the CDR3 is TGTGCTAGTGGTTTGTCGGTTCTGGAGGCTGGGGCCAACGTCCTGACTTTC. The J gene is TRBJ2-6, the V gene TRBV12-5; D possibly corresponds to TRBD2 (5 bases). Germline V lookup: CDR1 LGHNT, CDR2 FRNRAP. Trimming removed 2 bases from V and 2 bases from J, with 13 bases in between. This CDR3 spans 17 amino acids. Together with reference TRBV12-5 and TRBJ2-6, the CDR3 gives the full variable domain: DARVTQTPRHKVTEMGQEVTMRCQPILGHNTVFWYRQTMMQGLELLAYFRNRAPLDDSGMPKDRFSAEMPDATLATLKIQPSEPRDSAVYFCASGLSVLEAGANVLTFGAGSRLTVL.